Only one count was recorded for the clone carrying this T cell receptor beta chain. The antigen is unknown. The data originate from a study of T cell responses to AZD1222 COVID-19 vaccine. General study results and limits: Spike-specific TCR repertoires showed rising breadth and depth after two AZD1222 doses.

The method was immunoSEQ multiplex PCR; TCRdb's version includes in-frame clones alone and lacks a portion of them. The table includes roughly 180,000 clones, about nine tenths detected once. In germline, CDR1 is MNHNS, CDR2 SASEGT. The CDR3 is 14 residues long. Deletions cut 2 bases from V and 9 bases from J, with 14 bases between. This chain uses TRBV6-1 with TRBJ1-5, with D unresolved. The TCR originated in an adult who received the AZD1222 COVID-19 vaccine. Source: peripheral blood, taken 28 days after the second AZD1222 dose. The CDR3 coding sequence is TGTGCCAGCAGTGAATCGGGGATCTCCTTGCCCCAGCATTTT. Translation: CASSESGISLPQHF.